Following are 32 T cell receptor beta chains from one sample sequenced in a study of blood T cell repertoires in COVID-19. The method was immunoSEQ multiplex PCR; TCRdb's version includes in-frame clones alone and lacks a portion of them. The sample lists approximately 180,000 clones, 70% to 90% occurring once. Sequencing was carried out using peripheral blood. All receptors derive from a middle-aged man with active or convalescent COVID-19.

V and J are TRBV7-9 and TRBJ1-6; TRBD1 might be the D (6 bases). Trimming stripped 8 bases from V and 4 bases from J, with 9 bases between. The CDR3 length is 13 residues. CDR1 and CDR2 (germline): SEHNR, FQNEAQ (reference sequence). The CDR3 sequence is CASSQGYNSPLHF. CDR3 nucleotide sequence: TGTGCCAGCTCGCAGGGGTATAATTCACCCCTCCACTTT. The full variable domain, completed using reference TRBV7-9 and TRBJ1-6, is DTGVSQNPRHKITKRGQNVTFRCDPISEHNRLYWYRQTLGQGPEFLTYFQNEAQLEKSRLLSDRFSAERPKGSFSTLEIQRTEQGDSAMYLCASSQGYNSPLHFGNGTRLTVT.

This CDR3 is CSVMGTATNEKLFF. CDR3 bases: TGCAGCGTTATGGGGACAGCAACTAATGAAAAACTGTTTTTT. The chain has TRBV29-1 and TRBJ1-4, with 7 positions matching TRBD1. Germline CDR1 and CDR2: SQVTM and ANQGSEA. The V segment lost 5 bases and the J segment 0 bases; nucleotides outside the gene matches: 3. The CDR3 covers 14 residues. The variable domain in full, completed from reference TRBV29-1 and TRBJ1-4, reads SAVISQKPSRDICQRGTSLTIQCQVDSQVTMMFWYRQQPGQSLTLIATANQGSEATYESGFVIDKFPISRPNLTFSTLTVSNMSPEDSSIYLCSVMGTATNEKLFFGSGTQLSVL.

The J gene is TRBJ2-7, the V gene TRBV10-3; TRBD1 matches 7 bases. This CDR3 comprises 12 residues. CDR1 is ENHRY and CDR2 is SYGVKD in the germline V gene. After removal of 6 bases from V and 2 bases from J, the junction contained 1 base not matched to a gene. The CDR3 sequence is CAISGTAYEQYF. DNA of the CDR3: TGTGCCATCAGCGGGACAGCCTACGAGCAGTACTTC.

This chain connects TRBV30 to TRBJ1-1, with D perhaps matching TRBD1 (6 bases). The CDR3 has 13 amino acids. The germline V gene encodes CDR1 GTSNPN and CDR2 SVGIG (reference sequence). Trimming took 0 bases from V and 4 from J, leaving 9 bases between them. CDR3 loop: CAWSVVGGTEAFF. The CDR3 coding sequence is TGTGCCTGGAGTGTAGTAGGGGGCACTGAAGCTTTCTTT.

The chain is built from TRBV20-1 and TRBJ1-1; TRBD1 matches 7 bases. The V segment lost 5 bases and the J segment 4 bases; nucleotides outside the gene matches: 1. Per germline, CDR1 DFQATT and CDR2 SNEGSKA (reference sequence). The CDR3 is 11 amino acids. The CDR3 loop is CSASGGTEAFF. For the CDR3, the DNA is TGCAGTGCTTCAGGGGGCACTGAAGCTTTCTTT.

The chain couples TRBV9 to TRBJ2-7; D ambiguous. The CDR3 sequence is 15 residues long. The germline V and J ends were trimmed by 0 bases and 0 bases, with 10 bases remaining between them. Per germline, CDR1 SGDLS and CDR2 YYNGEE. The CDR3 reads CASSVGPANSYEQYF. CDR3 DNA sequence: TGTGCCAGCAGCGTAGGCCCCGCTAACTCCTACGAGCAGTACTTC.

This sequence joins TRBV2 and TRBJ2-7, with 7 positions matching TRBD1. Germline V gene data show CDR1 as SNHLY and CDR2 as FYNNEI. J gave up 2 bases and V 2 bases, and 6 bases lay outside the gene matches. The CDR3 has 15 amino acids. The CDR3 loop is CASSESLGQTYEQYF. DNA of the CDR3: TGTGCCAGCAGTGAATCCCTGGGACAGACCTACGAGCAGTACTTC. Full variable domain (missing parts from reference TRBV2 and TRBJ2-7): EPEVTQTPSHQVTQMGQEVILRCVPISNHLYFYWYRQILGQKVEFLVSFYNNEISEKSEIFDDQFSVERPDGSNFTLKIRSTKLEDSAMYFCASSESLGQTYEQYFGPGTRLTVT.

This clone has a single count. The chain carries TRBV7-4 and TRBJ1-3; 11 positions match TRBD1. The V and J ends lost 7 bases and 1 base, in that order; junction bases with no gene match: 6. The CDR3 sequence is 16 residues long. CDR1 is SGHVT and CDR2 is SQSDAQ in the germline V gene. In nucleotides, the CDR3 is TGTGCCAGCATCCATGGGACAGGGGGATCTGGAAACACCATATATTTT. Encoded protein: CASIHGTGGSGNTIYF.

CDR3 region: CASGTGQETQYF. CDR3 coding DNA: TGCGCCAGCGGTACAGGACAAGAGACCCAGTACTTC. The chain combines TRBV5-1 with TRBJ2-5; TRBD1 might be the D (5 bases). The CDR3 length is 12 residues. Trimming stripped 7 bases from V and 2 bases from J, with 9 bases between. Per germline, CDR1 SGHRS and CDR2 YFSETQ.

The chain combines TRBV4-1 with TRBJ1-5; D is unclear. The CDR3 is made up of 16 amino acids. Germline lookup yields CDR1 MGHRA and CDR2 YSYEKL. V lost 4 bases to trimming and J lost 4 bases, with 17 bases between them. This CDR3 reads CASSPTETSLNQPQHF. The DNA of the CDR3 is TGCGCCAGCAGCCCAACCGAGACTTCATTAAATCAGCCCCAGCATTTT.

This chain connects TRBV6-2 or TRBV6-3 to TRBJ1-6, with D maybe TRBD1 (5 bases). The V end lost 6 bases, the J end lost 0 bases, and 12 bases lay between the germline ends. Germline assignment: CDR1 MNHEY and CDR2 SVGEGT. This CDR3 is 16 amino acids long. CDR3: CASSSHRSSYNSPLHF. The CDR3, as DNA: TGTGCCAGCAGCAGCCACAGGAGCTCCTATAATTCACCCCTCCACTTT.

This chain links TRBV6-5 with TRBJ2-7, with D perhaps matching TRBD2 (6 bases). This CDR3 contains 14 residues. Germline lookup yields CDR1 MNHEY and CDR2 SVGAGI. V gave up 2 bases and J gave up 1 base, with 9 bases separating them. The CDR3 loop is CASSYAGGSYEQYF. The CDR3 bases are TGTGCCAGCAGTTACGCCGGGGGTTCCTACGAGCAGTACTTC.

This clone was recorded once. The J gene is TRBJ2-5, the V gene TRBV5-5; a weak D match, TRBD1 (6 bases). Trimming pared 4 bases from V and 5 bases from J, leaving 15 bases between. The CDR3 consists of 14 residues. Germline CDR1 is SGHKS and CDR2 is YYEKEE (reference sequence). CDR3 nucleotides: TGTGCCAGCAGCCCCATACAGGGTTCGGAGACCCAGTACTTC. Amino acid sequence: CASSPIQGSETQYF.

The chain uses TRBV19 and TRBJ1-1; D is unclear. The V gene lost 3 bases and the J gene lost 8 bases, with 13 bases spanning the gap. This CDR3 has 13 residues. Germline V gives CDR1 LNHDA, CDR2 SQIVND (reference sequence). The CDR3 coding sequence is TGTGCCAGTAGTATTGCTTTGCCAGGAGAAGCTTTCTTT. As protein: CASSIALPGEAFF.

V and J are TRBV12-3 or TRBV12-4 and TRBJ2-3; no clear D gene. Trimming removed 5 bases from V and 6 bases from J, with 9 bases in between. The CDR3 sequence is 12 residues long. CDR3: CASSVTSDTQYF. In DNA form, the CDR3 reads TGTGCCAGCAGTGTGACATCGGATACGCAGTATTTT.

The CDR3 DNA sequence: TGCAGTGCTAGAGGACTTTACGAGCAGTACTTC. Its protein product is CSARGLYEQYF. The genes are TRBV20-1 and TRBJ2-7; no clear D. The length of the CDR3 is 11 residues. Germline-derived CDR1 and CDR2 are DFQATT and SNEGSKA (reference sequence). The V gene lost 1 base and the J gene lost 4 bases, with 5 bases spanning the gap.

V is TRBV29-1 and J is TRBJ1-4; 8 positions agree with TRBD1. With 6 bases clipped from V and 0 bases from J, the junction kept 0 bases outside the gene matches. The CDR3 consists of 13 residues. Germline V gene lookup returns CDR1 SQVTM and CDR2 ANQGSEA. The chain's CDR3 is CSVTGATNEKLFF. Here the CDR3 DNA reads TGCAGCGTGACAGGGGCAACTAATGAAAAACTGTTTTTT.

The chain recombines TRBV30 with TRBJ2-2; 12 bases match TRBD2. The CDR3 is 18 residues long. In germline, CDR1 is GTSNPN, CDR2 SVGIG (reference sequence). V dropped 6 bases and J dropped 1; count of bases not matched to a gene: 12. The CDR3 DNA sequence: TGTGCCTGCAGGACCACCGGGACTAGCGGGCTGAACACCGGGGAGCTGTTTTTT. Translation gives CACRTTGTSGLNTGELFF.

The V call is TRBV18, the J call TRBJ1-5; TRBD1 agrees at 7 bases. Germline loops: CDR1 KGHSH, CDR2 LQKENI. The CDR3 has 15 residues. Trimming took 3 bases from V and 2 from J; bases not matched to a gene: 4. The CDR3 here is CASSPGRGGNQPQHF. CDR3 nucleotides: TGTGCCAGCTCACCGGGCAGGGGGGGCAATCAGCCCCAGCATTTT. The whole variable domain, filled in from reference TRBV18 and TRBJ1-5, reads NAGVMQNPRHLVRRRGQEARLRCSPMKGHSHVYWYRQLPEEGLKFMVYLQKENIIDESGMPKERFSAEFPKEGPSILRIQQVVRGDSAAYFCASSPGRGGNQPQHFGDGTRLSIL.

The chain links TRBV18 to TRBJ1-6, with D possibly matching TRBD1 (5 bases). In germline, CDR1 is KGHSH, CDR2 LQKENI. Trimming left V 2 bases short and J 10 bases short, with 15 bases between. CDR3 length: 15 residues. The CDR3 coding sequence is TGTGCCAGCTCACCAATCGGAGGGGATCCCTCACCCCTCCACTTT. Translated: CASSPIGGDPSPLHF.

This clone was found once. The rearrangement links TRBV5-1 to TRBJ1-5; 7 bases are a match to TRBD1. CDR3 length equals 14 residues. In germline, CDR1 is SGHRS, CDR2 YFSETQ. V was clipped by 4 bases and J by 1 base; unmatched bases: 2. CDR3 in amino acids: CASSAGQSNQPQHF. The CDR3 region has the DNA TGCGCCAGCAGCGCGGGACAGAGCAATCAGCCCCAGCATTTT.

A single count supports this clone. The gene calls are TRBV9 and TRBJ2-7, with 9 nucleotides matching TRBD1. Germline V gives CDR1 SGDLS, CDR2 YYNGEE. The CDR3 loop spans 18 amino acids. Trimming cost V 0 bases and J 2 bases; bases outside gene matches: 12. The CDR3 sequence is CASSVGGTGNIFPYEQYF. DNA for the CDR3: TGTGCCAGCAGCGTAGGAGGGACAGGGAATATTTTTCCCTACGAGCAGTACTTC.

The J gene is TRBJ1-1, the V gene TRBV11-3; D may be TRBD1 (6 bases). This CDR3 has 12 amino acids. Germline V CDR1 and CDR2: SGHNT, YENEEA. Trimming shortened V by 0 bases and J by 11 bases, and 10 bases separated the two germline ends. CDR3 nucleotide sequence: TGTGCCAGCAGCTTAGAGGGGGCAGGGGCTTTCTTT. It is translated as CASSLEGAGAFF.

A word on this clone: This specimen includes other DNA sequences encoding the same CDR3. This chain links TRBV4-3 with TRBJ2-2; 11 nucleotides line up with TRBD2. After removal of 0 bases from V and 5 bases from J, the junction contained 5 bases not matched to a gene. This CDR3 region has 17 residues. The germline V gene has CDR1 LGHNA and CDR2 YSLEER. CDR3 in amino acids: CASSQDLSGGATGELFF. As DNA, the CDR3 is TGCGCCAGCAGCCAAGATCTTAGCGGGGGGGCGACCGGGGAGCTGTTTTTT.

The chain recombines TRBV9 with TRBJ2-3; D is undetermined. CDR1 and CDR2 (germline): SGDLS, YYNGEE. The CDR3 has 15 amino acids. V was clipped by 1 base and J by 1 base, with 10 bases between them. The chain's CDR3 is CASSVMVTGTDTQYF. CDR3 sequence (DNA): TGTGCCAGCAGCGTAATGGTGACTGGCACAGATACGCAGTATTTT.

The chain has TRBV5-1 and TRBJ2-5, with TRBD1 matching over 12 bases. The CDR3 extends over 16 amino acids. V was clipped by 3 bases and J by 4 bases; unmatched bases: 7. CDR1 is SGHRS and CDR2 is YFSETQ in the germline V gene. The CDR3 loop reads CASSSRDRGRGETQYF. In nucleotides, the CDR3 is TGCGCCAGCAGCTCCCGGGACAGGGGGCGGGGAGAGACCCAGTACTTC.

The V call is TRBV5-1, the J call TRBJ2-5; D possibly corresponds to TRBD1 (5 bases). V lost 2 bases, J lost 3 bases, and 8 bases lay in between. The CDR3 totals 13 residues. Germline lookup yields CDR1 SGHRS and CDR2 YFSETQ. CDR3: CASSLGAEETQYF. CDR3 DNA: TGCGCCAGCAGCTTAGGGGCTGAAGAGACCCAGTACTTC. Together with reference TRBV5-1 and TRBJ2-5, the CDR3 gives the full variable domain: KAGVTQTPRYLIKTRGQQVTLSCSPISGHRSVSWYQQTPGQGLQFLFEYFSETQRNKGNFPGRFSGRQFSNSRSEMNVSTLELGDSALYLCASSLGAEETQYFGPGTRLLVL.

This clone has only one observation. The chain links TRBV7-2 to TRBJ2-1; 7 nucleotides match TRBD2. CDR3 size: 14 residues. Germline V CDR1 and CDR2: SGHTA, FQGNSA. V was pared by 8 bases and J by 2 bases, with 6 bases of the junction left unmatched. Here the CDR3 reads CASQASGAYNEQFF. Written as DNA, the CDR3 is TGTGCCAGCCAGGCCAGCGGGGCCTACAATGAGCAGTTCTTC.

CDR3 in DNA: TGTGCCAGCAGTCAACAGGTTCAGTCTGCTTTCTTT. Protein sequence: CASSQQVQSAFF. The rearrangement joins TRBV28 to TRBJ1-1; D perhaps matches TRBD1 (5 bases). Per the germline V gene, CDR1 is MDHEN and CDR2 is SYDVKM. The ends were cut back, 5 bases at V and 11 bases at J, with 15 bases in the middle. The CDR3 length is 12 residues.

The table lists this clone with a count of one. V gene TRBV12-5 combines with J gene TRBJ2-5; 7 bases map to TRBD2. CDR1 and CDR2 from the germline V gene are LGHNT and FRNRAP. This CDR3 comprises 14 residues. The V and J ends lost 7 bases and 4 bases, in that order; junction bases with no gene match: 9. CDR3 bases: TGTGCTAGTGCGGCCCTGGGGGGGGTAGAGACCCAGTACTTC. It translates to CASAALGGVETQYF.

The CDR3 bases are TGTGCCACCTCCGCCTACAATGAGCAGTTCTTC. Its protein is CATSAYNEQFF. This chain uses TRBV6-6 with TRBJ2-1, with D unresolved. CDR1 and CDR2 from the germline V gene are MNHNY and SVGAGI (reference sequence). The CDR3 has 11 amino acids. V was pared by 10 bases and J by 2 bases, with 6 bases between.

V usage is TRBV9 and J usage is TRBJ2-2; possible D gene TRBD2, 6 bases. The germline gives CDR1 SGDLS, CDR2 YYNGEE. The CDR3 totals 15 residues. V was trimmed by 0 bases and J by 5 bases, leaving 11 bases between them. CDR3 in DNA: TGTGCCAGCAGCGTAGGGGGTAGCGGAACCGGGGAGCTGTTTTTT. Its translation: CASSVGGSGTGELFF.